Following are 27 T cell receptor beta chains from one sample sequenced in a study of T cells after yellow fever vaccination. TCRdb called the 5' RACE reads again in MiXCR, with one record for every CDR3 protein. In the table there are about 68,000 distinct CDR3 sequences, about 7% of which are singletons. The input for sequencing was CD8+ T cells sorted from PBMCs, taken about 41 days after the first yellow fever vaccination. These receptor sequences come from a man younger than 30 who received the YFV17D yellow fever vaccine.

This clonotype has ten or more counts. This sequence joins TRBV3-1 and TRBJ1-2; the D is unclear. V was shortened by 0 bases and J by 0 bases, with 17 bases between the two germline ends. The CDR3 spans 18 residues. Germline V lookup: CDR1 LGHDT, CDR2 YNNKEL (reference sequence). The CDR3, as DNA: TGTGCCAGCAGCCAAGAAGTGACGCTGGGCCCCGCTAACTATGGCTACACCTTC. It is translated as CASSQEVTLGPANYGYTF.

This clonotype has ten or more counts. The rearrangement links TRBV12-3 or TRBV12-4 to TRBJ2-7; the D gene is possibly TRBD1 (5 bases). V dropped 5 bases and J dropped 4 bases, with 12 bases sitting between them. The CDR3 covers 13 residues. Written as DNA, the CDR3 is TGTGCCAGCAGTCAAGGGGATGGATACGAGCAGTACGTC. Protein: CASSQGDGYEQYV.

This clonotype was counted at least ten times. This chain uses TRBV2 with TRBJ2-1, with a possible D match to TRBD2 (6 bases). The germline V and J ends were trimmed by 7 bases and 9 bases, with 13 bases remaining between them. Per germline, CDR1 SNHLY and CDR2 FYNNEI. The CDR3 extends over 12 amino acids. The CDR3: CASTPGTSEQFF. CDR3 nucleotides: TGTGCCAGCACTCCCGGGACTTCTGAGCAGTTCTTC.

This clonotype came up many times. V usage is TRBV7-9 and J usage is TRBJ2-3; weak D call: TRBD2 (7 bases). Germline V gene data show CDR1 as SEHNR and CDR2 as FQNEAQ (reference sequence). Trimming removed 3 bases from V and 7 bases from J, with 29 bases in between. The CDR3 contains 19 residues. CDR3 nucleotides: TGTGCCAGCAGCTTGGTCGGCTGGGGGGGGACACACTTCGGATATACGCAGTATTTT. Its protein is CASSLVGWGGTHFGYTQYF.

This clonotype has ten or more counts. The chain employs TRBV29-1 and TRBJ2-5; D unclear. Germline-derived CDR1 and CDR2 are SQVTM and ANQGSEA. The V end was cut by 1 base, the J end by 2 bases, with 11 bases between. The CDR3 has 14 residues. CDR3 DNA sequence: TGCAGCGTTGAAGGTGCAGCCTCTCAAGAGACCCAGTACTTC. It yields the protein CSVEGAASQETQYF.

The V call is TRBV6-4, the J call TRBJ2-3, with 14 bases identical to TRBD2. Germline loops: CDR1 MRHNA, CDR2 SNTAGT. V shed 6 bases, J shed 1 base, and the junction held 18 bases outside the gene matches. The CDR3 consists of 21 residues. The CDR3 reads CASRTAVATTSGGAGTDTQYF. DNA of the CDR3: TGTGCCAGCAGGACCGCCGTAGCGACGACTAGCGGGGGGGCTGGCACAGATACGCAGTATTTT.

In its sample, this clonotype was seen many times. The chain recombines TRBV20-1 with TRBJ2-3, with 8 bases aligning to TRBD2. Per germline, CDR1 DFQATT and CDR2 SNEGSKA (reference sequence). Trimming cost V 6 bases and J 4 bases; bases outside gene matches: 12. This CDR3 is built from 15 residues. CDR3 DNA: TGCAGTGCGCCCAGGACTAGCCACCAACCAGATACGCAGTATTTT. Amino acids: CSAPRTSHQPDTQYF.

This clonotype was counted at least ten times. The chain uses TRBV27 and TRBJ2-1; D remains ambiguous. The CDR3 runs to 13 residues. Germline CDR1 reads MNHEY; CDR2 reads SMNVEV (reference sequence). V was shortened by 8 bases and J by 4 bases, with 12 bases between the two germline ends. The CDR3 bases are TGTGCCAGCGGAGACGGTATTTACAATGAGCAGTTCTTC. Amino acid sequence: CASGDGIYNEQFF.

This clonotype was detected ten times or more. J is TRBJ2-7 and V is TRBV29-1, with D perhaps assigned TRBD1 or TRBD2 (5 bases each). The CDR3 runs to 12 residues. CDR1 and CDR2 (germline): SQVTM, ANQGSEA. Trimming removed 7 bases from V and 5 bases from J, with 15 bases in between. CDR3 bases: TGCAGCGGTCTCTACCGGGACCACGAGCAGTACTTC. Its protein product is CSGLYRDHEQYF.

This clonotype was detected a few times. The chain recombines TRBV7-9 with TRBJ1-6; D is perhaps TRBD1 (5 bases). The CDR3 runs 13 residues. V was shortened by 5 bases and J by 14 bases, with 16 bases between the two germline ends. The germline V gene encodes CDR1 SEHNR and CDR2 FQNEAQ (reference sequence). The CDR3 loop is CASSPGAFFALHF. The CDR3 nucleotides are TGTGCCAGCAGCCCCGGGGCCTTCTTCGCCCTCCACTTT.

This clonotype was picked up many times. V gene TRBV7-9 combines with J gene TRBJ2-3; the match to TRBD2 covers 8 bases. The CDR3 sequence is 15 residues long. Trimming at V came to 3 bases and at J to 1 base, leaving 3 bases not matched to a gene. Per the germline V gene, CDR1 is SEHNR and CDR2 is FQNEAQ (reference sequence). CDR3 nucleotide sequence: TGTGCCAGCAGCTTTGGACTAGCAGGCACAGATACGCAGTATTTT. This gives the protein CASSFGLAGTDTQYF.

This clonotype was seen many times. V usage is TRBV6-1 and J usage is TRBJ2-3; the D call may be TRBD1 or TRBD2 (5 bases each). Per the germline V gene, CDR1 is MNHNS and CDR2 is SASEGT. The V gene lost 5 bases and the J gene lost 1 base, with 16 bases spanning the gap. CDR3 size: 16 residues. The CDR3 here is CASSQLAGTRTDTQYF. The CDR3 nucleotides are TGTGCCAGCAGTCAACTTGCCGGGACCCGCACAGATACGCAGTATTTT.

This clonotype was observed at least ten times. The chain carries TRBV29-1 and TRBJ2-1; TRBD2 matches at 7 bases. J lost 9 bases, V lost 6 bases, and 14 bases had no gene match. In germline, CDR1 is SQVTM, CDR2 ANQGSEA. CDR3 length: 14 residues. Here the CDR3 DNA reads TGCAGCGTGGGACTACCTATAATGGGGGGTGAGCAGTTCTTC. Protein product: CSVGLPIMGGEQFF.

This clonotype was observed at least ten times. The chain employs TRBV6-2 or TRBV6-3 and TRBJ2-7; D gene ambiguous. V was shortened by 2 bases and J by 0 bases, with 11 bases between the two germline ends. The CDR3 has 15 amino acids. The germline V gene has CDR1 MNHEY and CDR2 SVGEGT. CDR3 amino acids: CASSYSQKSSYEQYV. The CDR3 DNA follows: TGTGCCAGCAGTTACAGTCAGAAAAGCTCCTACGAGCAGTACGTC.

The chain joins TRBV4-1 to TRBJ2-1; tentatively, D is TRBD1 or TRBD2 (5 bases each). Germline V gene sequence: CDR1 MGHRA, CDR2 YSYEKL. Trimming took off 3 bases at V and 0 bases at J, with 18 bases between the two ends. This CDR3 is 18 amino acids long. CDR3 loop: CASSHEPPAGSSYNEQFF. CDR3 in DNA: TGCGCCAGCAGCCACGAACCTCCTGCAGGGAGCTCCTACAATGAGCAGTTCTTC.

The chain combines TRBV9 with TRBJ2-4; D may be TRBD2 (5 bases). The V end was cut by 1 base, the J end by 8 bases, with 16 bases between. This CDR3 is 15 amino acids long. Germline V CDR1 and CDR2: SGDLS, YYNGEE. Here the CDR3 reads CASSVSRGLRDIQYF. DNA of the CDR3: TGTGCCAGCAGCGTATCCCGAGGGTTGAGGGACATTCAGTACTTC. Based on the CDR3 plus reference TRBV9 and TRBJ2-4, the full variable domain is DSGVTQTPKHLITATGQRVTLRCSPRSGDLSVYWYQQSLDQGLQFLIQYYNGEERAKGNILERFSAQQFPDLHSELNLSSLELGDSALYFCASSVSRGLRDIQYFGAGTRLSVL.

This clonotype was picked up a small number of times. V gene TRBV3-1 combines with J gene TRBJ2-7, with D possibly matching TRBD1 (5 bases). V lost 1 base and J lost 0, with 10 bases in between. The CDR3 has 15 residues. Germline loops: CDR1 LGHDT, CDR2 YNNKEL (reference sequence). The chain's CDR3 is CASSQARVSSYEQYF. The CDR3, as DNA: TGTGCCAGCAGCCAAGCCAGGGTGAGCTCCTACGAGCAGTACTTC.

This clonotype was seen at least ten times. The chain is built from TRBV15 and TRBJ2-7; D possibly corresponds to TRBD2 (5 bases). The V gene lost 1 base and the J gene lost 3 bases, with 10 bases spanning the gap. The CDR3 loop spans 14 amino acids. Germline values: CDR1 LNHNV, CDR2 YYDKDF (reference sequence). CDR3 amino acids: CATSRGLEGYEQYV. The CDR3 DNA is TGTGCCACCAGCAGAGGGCTAGAGGGCTACGAGCAGTACGTC.

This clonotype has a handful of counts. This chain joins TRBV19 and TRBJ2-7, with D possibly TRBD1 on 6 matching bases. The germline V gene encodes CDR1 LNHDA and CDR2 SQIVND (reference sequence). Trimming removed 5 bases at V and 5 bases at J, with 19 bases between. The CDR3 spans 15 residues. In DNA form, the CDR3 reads TGTGCCAGTAGTGGGTGGGACACCCGAGATGACGAGCAGTACTTC. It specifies CASSGWDTRDDEQYF.

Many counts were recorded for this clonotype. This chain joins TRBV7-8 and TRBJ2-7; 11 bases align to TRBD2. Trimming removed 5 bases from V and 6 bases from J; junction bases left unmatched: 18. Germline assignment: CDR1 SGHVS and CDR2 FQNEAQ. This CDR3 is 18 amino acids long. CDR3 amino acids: CASSGRVLAGGPDGEQYF. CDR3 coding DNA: TGTGCCAGCAGCGGTAGGGTCCTAGCGGGGGGCCCAGACGGCGAGCAGTACTTC. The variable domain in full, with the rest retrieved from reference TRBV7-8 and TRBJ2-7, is GAGVSQSPRYKVAKRGQDVALRCDPISGHVSLFWYQQALGQGPEFLTYFQNEAQLDKSGLPSDRFFAERPEGSVSTLKIQRTQQEDSAVYLCASSGRVLAGGPDGEQYFGPGTRLTVT.

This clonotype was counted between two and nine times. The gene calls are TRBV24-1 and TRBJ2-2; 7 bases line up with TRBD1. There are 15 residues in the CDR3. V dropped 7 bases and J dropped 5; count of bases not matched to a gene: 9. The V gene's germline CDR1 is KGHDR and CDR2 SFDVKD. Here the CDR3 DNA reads TGTGCCACCAGCCAGTACAGGGGATCGACCGGGGAGCTGTTTTTT. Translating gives CATSQYRGSTGELFF.

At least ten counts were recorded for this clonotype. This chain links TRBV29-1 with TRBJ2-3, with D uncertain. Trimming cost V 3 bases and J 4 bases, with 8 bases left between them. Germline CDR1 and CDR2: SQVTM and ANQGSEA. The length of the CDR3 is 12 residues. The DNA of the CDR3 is TGCAGCGTTGATTTCCTCCCAGATACGCAGTATTTT. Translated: CSVDFLPDTQYF.

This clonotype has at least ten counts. In nucleotides, the CDR3 is TGTGCCACCAGCAGAGTTTCAGGGGGGATAGAGACCCAGTACTTC. This gives the protein CATSRVSGGIETQYF. This chain connects TRBV15 to TRBJ2-5, with D tentatively TRBD1 (7 bases). Trimming removed 1 base at V and 4 bases at J, with 13 bases between. There are 15 residues in the CDR3. CDR1 LNHNV and CDR2 YYDKDF come from the germline V gene (reference sequence).

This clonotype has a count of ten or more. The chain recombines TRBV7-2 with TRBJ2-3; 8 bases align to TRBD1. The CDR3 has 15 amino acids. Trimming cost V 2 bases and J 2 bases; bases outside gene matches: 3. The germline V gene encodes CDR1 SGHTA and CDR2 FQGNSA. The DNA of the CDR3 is TGTGCCAGCAGCTTACGGGACAGGTCCACAGATACGCAGTATTTT. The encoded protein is CASSLRDRSTDTQYF.

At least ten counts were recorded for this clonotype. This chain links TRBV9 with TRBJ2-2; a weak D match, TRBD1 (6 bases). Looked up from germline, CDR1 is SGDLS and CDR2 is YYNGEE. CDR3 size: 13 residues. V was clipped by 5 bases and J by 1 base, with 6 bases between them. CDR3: CASRTGNTGELFF. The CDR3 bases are TGTGCCAGCAGGACAGGGAACACCGGGGAGCTGTTTTTT.

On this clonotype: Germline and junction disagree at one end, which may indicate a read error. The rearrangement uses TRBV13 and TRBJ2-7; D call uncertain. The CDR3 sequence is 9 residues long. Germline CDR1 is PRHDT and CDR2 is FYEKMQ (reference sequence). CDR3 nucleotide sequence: TGTGCCAGCAGTTGGAGTCTTTATTTC. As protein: CASSWSLYF.

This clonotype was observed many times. CDR3 in amino acids: CASSPLAGGRTQYF. The CDR3 nucleotides read TGTGCCAGCAGTCCCTTAGCGGGGGGGCGTACGCAGTATTTT. This chain joins TRBV27 and TRBJ2-3, with TRBD2 matching 11 bases. J gave up 8 bases and V 5 bases, and 6 bases lay outside the gene matches. This CDR3 comprises 14 residues. CDR1 and CDR2 (germline): MNHEY, SMNVEV (reference sequence).